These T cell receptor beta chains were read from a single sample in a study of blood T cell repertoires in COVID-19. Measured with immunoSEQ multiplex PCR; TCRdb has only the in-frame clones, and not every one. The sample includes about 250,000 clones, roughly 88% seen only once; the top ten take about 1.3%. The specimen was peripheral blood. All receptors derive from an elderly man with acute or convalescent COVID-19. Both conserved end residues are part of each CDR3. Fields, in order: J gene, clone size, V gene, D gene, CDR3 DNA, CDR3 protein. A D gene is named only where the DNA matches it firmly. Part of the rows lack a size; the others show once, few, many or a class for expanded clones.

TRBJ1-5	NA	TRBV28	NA	TGTGCCAGCAGTTGGGTAGGGGCCGATAAAAGCAATCAGCCCCAGCATTTT	CASSWVGADKSNQPQHF
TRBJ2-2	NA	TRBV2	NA	TGTGCCAGCTGCAGGGTGAGCGCCGGGGAGCTGTTTTTT	CASCRVSAGELFF
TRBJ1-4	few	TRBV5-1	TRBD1	TGCGCCAGCAGGACGACAGGGGATAATGAAAAACTGTTTTTT	CASRTTGDNEKLFF
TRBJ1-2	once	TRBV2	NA	TGTGCCAGCAGTCCGGACAGTCTAACTTACTATGGCTACACCTTC	CASSPDSLTYYGYTF
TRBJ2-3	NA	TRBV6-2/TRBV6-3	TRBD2	TGTGCCAGCAGTTACGTGGGGACTAACACAGATACGCAGTATTTT	CASSYVGTNTDTQYF
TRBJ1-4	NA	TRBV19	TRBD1	TGTGCCAGTAGTAACCGGGACAGGGTGAATGAAAAACTGTTTTTT	CASSNRDRVNEKLFF
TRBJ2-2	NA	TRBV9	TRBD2	TGTGCCAGCAGCGTACGACTAGCGGGGGGCGGGGAGCTGTTTTTT	CASSVRLAGGGELFF
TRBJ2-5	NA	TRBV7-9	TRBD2	TGTGCCAGCAGCAGATCTAGCGGGCGGCAGACCCAGTACTTC	CASSRSSGRQTQYF
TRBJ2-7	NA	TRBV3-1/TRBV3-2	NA	TGTGCCAGCAGCCGGTGGAGGGGCGAGCAGTACTTC	CASSRWRGEQYF
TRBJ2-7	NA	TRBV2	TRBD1	TGTGCCAGCACCATCGACAGGGGGAACGAGCAGTACTTC	CASTIDRGNEQYF
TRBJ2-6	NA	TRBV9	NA	TGTGCCAGCAGCCCTCTTCGACAGTACAGCTCTGGGGCCAACGTCCTGACTTTC	CASSPLRQYSSGANVLTF
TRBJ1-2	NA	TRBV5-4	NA	TGTGCCAGCAGCTTGGGGAAGGGGGTTGTTAACGATGGCTACACCTTC	CASSLGKGVVNDGYTF
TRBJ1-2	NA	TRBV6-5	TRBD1	TGTGCCAGCAGTTACGACAGGGGGAGCACTAACTATGGCTACACCTTC	CASSYDRGSTNYGYTF
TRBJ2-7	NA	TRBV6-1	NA	TGTGCCAGCAGTGAAGTGGAACAGGGCTACTACGAGCAGTACTTC	CASSEVEQGYYEQYF
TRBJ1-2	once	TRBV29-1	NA	TGCAGCGTCGCGGAAGGGGAAAACTATGGCTACACCTTC	CSVAEGENYGYTF
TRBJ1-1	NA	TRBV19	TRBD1	TGTGCCAGTTCTGTGGACAGGGGGAGCACTGAAGCTTTCTTT	CASSVDRGSTEAFF
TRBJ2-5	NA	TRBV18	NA	TGTGCCAGCTCACCAAACCAGTACCAAGAGACCCAGTACTTC	CASSPNQYQETQYF
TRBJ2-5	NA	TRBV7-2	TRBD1	TGTGCCAGCAGCAGGGACAGACAAGAGACCCAGTACTTC	CASSRDRQETQYF
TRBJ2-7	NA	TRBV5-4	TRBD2	TGTGCCAGCAGCCCTCGACTAGCGGAGAACTCCTACGAGCAGTACTTC	CASSPRLAENSYEQYF
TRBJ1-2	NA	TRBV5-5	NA	TGTGCCAGCAGAGTAGGACACGACTATGGCTACACCTTC	CASRVGHDYGYTF
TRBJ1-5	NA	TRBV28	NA	TGTGCCAGCAGCCGCCGCAGGGACGGGAGTAATCAGCCCCAGCATTTT	CASSRRRDGSNQPQHF
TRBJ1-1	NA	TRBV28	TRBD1	TGTGCCAGCAGAAACCCGGGACAGGTCCTCGGGGCTTTCTTT	CASRNPGQVLGAFF
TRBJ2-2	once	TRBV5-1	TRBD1	TGCGCCAGCAGCGATTCGACAGGGGGAACCGGGGAGCTGTTTTTT	CASSDSTGGTGELFF
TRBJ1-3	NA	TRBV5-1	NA	TGCGCCAGCAGCTACGGACAGACCTCTGGAAACACCATATATTTT	CASSYGQTSGNTIYF
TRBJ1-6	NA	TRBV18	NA	TGTGCCAGCTCACCCGCCGGGGGTTGGGATTCACCCCTCCACTTT	CASSPAGGWDSPLHF
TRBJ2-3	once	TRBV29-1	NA	TGCAGCGTCGCGGTCACAGGGTCGGATACGCAGTATTTT	CSVAVTGSDTQYF
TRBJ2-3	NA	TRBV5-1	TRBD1	TGCGCCAGCAGCCCTCGACAGGGGGCGATCACAGATACGCAGTATTTT	CASSPRQGAITDTQYF
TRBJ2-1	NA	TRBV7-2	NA	TGTGCCAGCAGCTTCGCGGGAAGCTCCTACAATGAGCAGTTCTTC	CASSFAGSSYNEQFF
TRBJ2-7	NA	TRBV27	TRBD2	TGTGCCAGCAGTTGGGGGACTAGCGGGAGGTACGAGCAGTACTTC	CASSWGTSGRYEQYF
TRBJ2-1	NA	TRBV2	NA	TGTGCCAGCACCACAGGGTGGAATGAGCAGTTCTTC	CASTTGWNEQFF
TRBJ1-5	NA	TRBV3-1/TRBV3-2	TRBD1	TGTGCCAGCAGCCCAAACAGGGGGTGGAGTCAGCCCCAGCATTTT	CASSPNRGWSQPQHF
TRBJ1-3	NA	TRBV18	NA	TGTGCCAGCTCACCAGCAGATTCTGGAAACACCATATATTTT	CASSPADSGNTIYF
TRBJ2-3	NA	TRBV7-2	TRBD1	TGTGCCAGCAGCTATACAGGGGGGAGCGCAGATACGCAGTATTTT	CASSYTGGSADTQYF
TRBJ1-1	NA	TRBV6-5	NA	TGTGCCAGCAGTTACTCTCTCCACACTGAAGCTTTCTTT	CASSYSLHTEAFF
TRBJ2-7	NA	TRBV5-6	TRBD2	TGTGCCAGCAGCTTACTAGCGGGAGTATTCTACGAGCAGTACTTC	CASSLLAGVFYEQYF
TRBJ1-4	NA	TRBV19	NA	TGTGCCAGTACCCTCCCGGGGGCTAATGAAAAACTGTTTTTT	CASTLPGANEKLFF
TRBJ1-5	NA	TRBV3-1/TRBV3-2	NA	TGTGCCAGCAGCTGGGGGGACAATCAGCCCCAGCATTTT	CASSWGDNQPQHF
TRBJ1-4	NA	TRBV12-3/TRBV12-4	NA	TGTGCCAGCAGTTACACAGAAAAACTGTTTTTT	CASSYTEKLFF
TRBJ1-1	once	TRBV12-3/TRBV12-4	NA	TGTGCCAGCAGCCGGGGCGGAGGGACTGAAGCTTTCTTT	CASSRGGGTEAFF
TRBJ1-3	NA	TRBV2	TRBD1	TGTGCCACGACCCGGGACAGGGCTCGGTTTTACGGAAACACCATATATTTT	CATTRDRARFYGNTIYF
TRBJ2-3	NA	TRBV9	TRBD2	TGTGCCAGCAGCGTAGGAGTCGGGGGGGGCACAGATACGCAGTATTTT	CASSVGVGGGTDTQYF
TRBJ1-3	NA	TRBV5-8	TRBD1	TGTGCCAGCAGCCGTCTTTTCGGGACAGGGGGAAGAAACACCATATATTTT	CASSRLFGTGGRNTIYF
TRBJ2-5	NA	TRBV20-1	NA	TGCAGTGGGTACGGTCAAGAGACCCAGTACTTC	CSGYGQETQYF
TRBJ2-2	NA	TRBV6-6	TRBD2	TGTGCCAGCAAGACGGGGGGAAGCACCGGGGAGCTGTTTTTT	CASKTGGSTGELFF
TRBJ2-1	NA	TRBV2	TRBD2	TGTGCCAGCCGACTCGACGGCGGGGGGGCTGAAGAGCAGTTCTTC	CASRLDGGGAEEQFF
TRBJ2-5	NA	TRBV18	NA	TGTGCCAGCTCACCACCCCAGCGGTCCCAAGAGACCCAGTACTTC	CASSPPQRSQETQYF
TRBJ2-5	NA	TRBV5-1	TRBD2	TGCGCCAGCAGCCCGGGACTAGCGGGGGGGAGGGAACAAGAGACCCAGTACTTC	CASSPGLAGGREQETQYF
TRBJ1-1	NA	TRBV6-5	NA	TGTGCCAGCAGTTATCAGGAGGGGACTGAAGCTTTCTTT	CASSYQEGTEAFF
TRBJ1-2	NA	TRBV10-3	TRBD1	TGTGCCATCAGCGGGACAGACTATGGCTACACCTTC	CAISGTDYGYTF
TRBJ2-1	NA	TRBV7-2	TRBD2	TGTGCCAGCAGCTTAGCGCCTAGCGGGGGCCCACCGATCTTC	CASSLAPSGGPPIF
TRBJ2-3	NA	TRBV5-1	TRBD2	TGCGCCAGCAGCTTGGAGGTAGCGGGGGCAGATACGCAGTATTTT	CASSLEVAGADTQYF
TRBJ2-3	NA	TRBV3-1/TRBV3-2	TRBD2	TGTGCCAGCAGCCAAGATTTCCGAGCGGGGGGGCCAACAGATACGCAGTATTTT	CASSQDFRAGGPTDTQYF
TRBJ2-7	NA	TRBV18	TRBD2	TGTGCCAGCTCGTCGGGACTAGCAATCGAGCAGTACTTC	CASSSGLAIEQYF
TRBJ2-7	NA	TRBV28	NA	TGTGCCAGCAGTTTGACTTACGAGCAGTACTTC	CASSLTYEQYF